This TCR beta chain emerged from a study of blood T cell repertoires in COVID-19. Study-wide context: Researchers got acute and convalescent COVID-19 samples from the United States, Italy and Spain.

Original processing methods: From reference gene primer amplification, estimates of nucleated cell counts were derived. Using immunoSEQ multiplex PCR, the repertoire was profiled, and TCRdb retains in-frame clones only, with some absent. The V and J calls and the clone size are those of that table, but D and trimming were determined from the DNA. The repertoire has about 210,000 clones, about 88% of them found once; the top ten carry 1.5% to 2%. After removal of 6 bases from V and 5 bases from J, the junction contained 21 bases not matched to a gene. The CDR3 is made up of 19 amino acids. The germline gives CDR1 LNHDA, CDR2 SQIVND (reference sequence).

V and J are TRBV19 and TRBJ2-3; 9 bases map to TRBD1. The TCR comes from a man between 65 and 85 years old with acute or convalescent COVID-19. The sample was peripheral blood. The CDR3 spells CASRDHRGRVGGRRDTQYF. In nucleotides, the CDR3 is TGTGCCAGTAGAGACCACAGGGGGCGGGTAGGTGGGAGAAGAGATACGCAGTATTTT.